This T cell receptor beta chain was sequenced for a study of control samples from healthy donors and cancer patients. Clones were read by immunoSEQ multiplex PCR, and TCRdb kept only the in-frame ones, dropping some. In the table there are some 150,000 clones, 93% of which are singletons. Germline CDR1 reads SEHNR; CDR2 reads FQNEAQ (reference sequence). The CDR3 totals 15 residues. J gave up 6 bases and V 5 bases, and 8 bases lay outside the gene matches. Source material: blood. The sequence derives from a woman aged 60 to 75 in good health. V and J are TRBV7-9 and TRBJ2-2, with 8 bases matching TRBD2. The CDR3 nucleotides are TGTGCCAGCAGCCCAGCCTACGGGGGGGCCGGGGAGCTGTTTTTT. Amino acid sequence: CASSPAYGGAGELFF.